This T cell receptor (beta chain) was recovered during a study of CD8+ T cells in alopecia areata. Study-level results: Both scalp clonality and the expanded CD8+ clones among the top 100 showed a significant decrease with tofacitinib. Researchers report lesional scalp, most notably alopecia totalis/universalis, outstripped normal scalp in clonality.

This clone was counted a single time. The antigen remains undetermined. Treatment specified: oral pan-JAK inhibitor, 5-10 mg twice daily. Alopecia areata patients provided lesional scalp punch biopsies and peripheral blood, both collected for the study. Trimming removed 2 bases at V and 0 bases at J, with 12 bases between. Germline assignment: CDR1 SGHRS and CDR2 YFSETQ. The CDR3 runs to 17 residues. RNA, once extracted, was reverse transcribed into cDNA for use as the sequencing template. Sequencing was performed with immunoSEQ multiplex PCR; in TCRdb, only in-frame clones are kept and a portion is missing. The sample lists roughly 100,000 clones; approximately 63% were seen once.

The sample was CD8+ T cells sorted from blood, taken at roughly week 58, from a patient treated with tofacitinib. The source is a human donor with alopecia areata. This chain links TRBV5-1 with TRBJ2-6; D is unresolved. The CDR3 reads CASSFSWEISGANVLTF. CDR3 DNA: TGCGCCAGCAGCTTTAGTTGGGAAATCTCTGGGGCCAACGTCCTGACTTTC.